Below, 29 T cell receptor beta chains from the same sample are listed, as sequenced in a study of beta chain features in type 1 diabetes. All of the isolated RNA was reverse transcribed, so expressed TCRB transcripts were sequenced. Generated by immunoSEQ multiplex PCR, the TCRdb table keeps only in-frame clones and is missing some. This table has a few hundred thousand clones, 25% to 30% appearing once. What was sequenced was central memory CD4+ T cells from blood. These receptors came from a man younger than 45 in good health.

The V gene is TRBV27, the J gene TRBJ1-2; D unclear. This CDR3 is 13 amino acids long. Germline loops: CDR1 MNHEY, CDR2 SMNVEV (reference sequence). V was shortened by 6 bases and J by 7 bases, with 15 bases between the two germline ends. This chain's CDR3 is CASSIHSGSGYTF. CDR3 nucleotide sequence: TGTGCCAGCAGCATTCACTCCGGTAGTGGCTACACCTTC.

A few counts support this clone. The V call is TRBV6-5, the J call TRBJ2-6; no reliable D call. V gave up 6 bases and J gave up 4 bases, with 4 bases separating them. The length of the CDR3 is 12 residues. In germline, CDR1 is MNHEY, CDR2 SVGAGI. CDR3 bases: TGTGCCAGCAGCGGAGGGGCCAACGTCCTGACTTTC. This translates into CASSGGANVLTF.

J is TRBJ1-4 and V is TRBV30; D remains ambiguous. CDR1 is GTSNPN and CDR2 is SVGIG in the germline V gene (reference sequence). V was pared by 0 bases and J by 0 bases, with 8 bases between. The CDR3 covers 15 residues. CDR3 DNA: TGTGCCTGGAGTGTAGGCCATGCAACTAATGAAAAACTGTTTTTT. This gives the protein CAWSVGHATNEKLFF.

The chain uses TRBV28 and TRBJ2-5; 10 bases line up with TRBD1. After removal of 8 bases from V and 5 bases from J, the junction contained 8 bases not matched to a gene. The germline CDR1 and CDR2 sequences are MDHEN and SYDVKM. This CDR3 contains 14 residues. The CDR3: CASRGTGDSETQYF. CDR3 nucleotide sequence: TGTGCCAGCCGAGGGACAGGGGACAGTGAGACCCAGTACTTC.

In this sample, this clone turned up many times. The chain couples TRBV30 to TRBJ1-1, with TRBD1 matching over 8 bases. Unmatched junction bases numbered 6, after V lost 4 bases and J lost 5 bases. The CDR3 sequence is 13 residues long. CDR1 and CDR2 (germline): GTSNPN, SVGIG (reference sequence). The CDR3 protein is CAWTGQGGTEAFF. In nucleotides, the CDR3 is TGTGCCTGGACCGGACAGGGTGGAACTGAAGCTTTCTTT.

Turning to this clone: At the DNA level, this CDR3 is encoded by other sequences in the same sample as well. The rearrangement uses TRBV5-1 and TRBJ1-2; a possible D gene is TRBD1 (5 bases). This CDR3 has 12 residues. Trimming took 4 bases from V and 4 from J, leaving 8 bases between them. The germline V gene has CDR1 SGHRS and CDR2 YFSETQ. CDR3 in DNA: TGCGCCAGCAGCCGGGACGCCTATGGCTACACCTTC. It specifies CASSRDAYGYTF.

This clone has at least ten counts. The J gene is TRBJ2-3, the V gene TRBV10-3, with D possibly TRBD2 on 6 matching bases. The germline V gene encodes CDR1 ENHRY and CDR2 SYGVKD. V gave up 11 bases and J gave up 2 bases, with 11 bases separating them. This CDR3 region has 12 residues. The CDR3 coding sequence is TGTGCCGTCGGAGGGGTCACAGATACGCAGTATTTT. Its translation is CAVGGVTDTQYF.

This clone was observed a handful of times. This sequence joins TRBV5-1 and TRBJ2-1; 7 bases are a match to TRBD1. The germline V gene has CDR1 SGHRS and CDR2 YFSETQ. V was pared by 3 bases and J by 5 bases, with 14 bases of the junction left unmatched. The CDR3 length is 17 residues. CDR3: CASSSYSRDRVNNEQFF. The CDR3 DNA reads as TGCGCCAGCAGCTCGTACTCCCGGGACAGAGTGAACAATGAGCAGTTCTTC. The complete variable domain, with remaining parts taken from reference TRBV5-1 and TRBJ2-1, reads KAGVTQTPRYLIKTRGQQVTLSCSPISGHRSVSWYQQTPGQGLQFLFEYFSETQRNKGNFPGRFSGRQFSNSRSEMNVSTLELGDSALYLCASSSYSRDRVNNEQFFGPGTRLTVL.

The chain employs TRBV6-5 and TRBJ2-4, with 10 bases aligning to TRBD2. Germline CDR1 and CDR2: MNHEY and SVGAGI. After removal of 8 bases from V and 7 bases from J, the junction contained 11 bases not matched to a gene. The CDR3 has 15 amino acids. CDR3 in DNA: TGTGCCAGCTGCCCCCGAGCAGCGGGAGGGAACATTCAGTACTTC. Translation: CASCPRAAGGNIQYF.

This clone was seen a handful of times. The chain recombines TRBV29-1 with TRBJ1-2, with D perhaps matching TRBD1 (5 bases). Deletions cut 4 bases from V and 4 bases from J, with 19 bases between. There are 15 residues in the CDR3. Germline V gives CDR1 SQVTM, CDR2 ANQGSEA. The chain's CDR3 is CSVVGAEQASYGYTF. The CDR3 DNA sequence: TGCAGCGTTGTGGGAGCCGAACAGGCTAGCTATGGCTACACCTTC.

CDR3: CASSLLGQDLTGELFF. CDR3 nucleotides: TGTGCCAGCAGTTTATTGGGACAGGACTTAACCGGGGAGCTGTTTTTT. V gene TRBV28 combines with J gene TRBJ2-2; 8 bases are a match to TRBD1. The CDR3 is made up of 16 amino acids. Unmatched junction bases numbered 6, after V lost 1 base and J lost 5 bases. Germline CDR1 is MDHEN and CDR2 is SYDVKM.

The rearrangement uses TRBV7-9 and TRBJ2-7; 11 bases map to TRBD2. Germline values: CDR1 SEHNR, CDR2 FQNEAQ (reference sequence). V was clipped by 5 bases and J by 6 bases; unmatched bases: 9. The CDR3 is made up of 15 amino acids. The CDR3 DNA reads TGTGCCAGCAGCCCAATAGCGGGAGGGCCGGGCGAGCAGTACTTC. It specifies CASSPIAGGPGEQYF.

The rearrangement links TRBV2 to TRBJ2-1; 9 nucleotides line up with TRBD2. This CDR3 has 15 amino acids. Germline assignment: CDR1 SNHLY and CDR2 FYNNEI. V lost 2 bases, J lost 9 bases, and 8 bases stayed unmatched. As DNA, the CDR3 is TGTGCCAGCAGTGAATTTGGCGGGAGGGCCGCTGAGCAGTTCTTC. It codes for CASSEFGGRAAEQFF.

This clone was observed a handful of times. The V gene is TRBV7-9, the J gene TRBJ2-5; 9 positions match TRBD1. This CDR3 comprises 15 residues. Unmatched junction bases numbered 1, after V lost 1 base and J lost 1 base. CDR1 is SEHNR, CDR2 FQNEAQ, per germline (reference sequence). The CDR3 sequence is CASSLDRGLQETQYF. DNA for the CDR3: TGTGCCAGCAGCTTAGACAGGGGGCTCCAAGAGACCCAGTACTTC.

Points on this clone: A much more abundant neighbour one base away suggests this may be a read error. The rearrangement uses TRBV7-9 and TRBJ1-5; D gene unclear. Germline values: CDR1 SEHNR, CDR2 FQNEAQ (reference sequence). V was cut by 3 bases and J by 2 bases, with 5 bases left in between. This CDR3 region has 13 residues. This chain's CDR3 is CASSFGGNQPQHF. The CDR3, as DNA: TGTGCCAGCAGCTTCGGGGGCAATCAGCCCCAGCATTTT.

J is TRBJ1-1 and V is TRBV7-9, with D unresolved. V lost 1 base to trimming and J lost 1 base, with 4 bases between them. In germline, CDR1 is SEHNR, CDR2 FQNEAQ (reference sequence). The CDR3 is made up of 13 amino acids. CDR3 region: CASSLGANTEAFF. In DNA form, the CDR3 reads TGTGCCAGCAGCTTAGGGGCGAACACTGAAGCTTTCTTT.

CDR3 coding DNA: TGTGCCAGCAGTTTCTTCGGGACAGGGGACGCTTTCTTT. It specifies CASSFFGTGDAFF. The chain employs TRBV27 and TRBJ1-1; the match to TRBD1 covers 10 bases. Trimming removed 3 bases from V and 11 bases from J; junction bases left unmatched: 6. This CDR3 contains 13 residues. The germline gives CDR1 MNHEY, CDR2 SMNVEV (reference sequence).

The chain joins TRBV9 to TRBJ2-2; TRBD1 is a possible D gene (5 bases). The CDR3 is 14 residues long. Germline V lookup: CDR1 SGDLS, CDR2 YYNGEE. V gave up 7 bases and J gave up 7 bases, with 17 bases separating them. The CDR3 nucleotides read TGTGCCAGCTCCCCCCTATCAGGGAACGGGGAGCTGTTTTTT. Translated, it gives CASSPLSGNGELFF. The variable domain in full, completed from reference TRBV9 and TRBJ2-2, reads DSGVTQTPKHLITATGQRVTLRCSPRSGDLSVYWYQQSLDQGLQFLIQYYNGEERAKGNILERFSAQQFPDLHSELNLSSLELGDSALYFCASSPLSGNGELFFGEGSRLTVL.

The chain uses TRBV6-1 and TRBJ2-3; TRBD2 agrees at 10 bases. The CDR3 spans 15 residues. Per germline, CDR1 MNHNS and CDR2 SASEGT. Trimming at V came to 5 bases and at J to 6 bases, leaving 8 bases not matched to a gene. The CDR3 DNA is TGTGCCAGCAGTACCCTAGCGGGGGCGCGGGATACGCAGTATTTT. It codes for CASSTLAGARDTQYF.

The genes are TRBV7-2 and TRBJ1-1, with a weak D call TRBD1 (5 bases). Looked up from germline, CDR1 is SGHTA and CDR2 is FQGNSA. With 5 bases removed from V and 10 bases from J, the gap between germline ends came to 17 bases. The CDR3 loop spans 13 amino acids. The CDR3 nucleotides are TGTGCCAGCAGCCTTGGTTCCGGGACGAGAGCTTTCTTT. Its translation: CASSLGSGTRAFF.

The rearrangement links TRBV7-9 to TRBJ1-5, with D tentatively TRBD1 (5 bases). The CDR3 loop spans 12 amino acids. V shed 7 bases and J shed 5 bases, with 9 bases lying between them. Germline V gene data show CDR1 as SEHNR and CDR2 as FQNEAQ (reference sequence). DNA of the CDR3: TGTGCCAGCACCGACAGAGATCAGCCCCAGCATTTT. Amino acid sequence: CASTDRDQPQHF.

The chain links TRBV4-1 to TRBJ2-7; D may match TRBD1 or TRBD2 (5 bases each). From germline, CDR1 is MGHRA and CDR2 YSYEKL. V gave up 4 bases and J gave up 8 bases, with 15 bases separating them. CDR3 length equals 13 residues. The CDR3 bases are TGCGCCAGCAGCCGTGAGGTGGGGACCCAGCAGTACTTC. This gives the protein CASSREVGTQQYF.

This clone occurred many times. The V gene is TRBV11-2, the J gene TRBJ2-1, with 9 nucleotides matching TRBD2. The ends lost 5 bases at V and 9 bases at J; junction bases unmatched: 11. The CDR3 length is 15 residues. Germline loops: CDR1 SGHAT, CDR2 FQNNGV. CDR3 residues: CASSPLAGRSLEQFF. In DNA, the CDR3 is TGTGCCAGCAGCCCCCTAGCGGGAAGGTCGCTTGAGCAGTTCTTC.

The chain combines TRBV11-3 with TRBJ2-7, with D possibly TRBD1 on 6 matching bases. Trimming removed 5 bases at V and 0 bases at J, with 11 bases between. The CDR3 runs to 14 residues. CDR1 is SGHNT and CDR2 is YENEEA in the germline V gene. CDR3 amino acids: CASSVGQSSYEQYF. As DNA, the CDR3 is TGTGCCAGCAGCGTAGGACAGAGCTCCTACGAGCAGTACTTC.

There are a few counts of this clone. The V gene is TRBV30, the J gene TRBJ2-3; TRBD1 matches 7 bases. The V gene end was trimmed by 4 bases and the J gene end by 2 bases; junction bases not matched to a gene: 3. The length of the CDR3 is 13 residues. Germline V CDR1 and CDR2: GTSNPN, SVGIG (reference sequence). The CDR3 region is CAWNRGLTDTQYF. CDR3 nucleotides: TGTGCCTGGAACAGGGGTCTCACAGATACGCAGTATTTT. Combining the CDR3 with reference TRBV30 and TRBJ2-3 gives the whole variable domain SQTIHQWPATLVQPVGSPLSLECTVEGTSNPNLYWYRQAAGRGLQLLFYSVGIGQISSEVPQNLSASRPQDRQFILSSKKLLLSDSGFYLCAWNRGLTDTQYFGPGTRLTVL.

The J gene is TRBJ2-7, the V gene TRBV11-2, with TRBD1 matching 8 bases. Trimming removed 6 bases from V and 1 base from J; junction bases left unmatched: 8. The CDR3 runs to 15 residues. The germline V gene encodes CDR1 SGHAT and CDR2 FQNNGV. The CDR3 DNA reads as TGTGCCAGCAGTGAACAGGGGGACTCTTCCTACGAGCAGTACTTC. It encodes CASSEQGDSSYEQYF.

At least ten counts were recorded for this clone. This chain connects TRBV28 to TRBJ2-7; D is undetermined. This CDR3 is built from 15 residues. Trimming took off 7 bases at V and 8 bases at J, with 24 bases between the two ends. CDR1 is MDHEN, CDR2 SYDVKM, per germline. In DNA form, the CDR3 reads TGTGCCAGCATGTTATCGTTGGGCCCGGCTTCTCAGCAGTACTTC. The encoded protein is CASMLSLGPASQQYF.

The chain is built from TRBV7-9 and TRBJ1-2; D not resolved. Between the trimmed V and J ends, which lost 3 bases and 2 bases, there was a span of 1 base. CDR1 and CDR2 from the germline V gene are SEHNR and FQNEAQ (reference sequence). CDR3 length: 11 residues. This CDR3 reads CASSFNYGYTF. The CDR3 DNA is TGTGCCAGCAGCTTCAACTATGGCTACACCTTC.

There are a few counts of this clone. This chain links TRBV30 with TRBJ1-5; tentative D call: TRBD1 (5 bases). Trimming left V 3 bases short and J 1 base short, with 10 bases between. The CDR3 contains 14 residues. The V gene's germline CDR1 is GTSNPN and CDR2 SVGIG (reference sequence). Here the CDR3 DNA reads TGTGCCTGGAGAGCCGAGGGGAGCAATCAGCCCCAGCATTTT. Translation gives CAWRAEGSNQPQHF.